The next 14 T cell receptor beta chains were all read from a single sample in a study of liver allograft versus peripheral blood T cells. Whole-study context: Transplanted livers and recipients' peripheral blood had their T cell receptor repertoires compared.

Each CDR3 protein is one row after TCRdb ran MiXCR on the reads. Of about 5,600 distinct CDR3 sequences in the sample, 12% to 15% were seen once. All receptors come from a human patient who had a liver transplant. Some T cells may originate from the graft donor.

This clonotype was counted many times. The chain employs TRBV6-6 and TRBJ2-1; D gene ambiguous. Per the germline V gene, CDR1 is MNHNY and CDR2 is SVGAGI (reference sequence). Trimming took 5 bases from V and 10 from J, leaving 9 bases between them. The CDR3 is 11 residues long. The DNA for the CDR3 is TGTGCCAGCAGTCCCCAAGACGAGCAGTTCTTC. It encodes CASSPQDEQFF.

This clonotype was observed at least ten times. The gene calls are TRBV19 and TRBJ2-6, with D possibly being TRBD1 (6 bases). Trimming cost V 4 bases and J 1 base, with 8 bases left between them. This CDR3 contains 15 residues. The germline gives CDR1 LNHDA, CDR2 SQIVND (reference sequence). The DNA for the CDR3 is TGTGCCAGTAGTACCAGGGGTTCTGGGGCCAACGTCCTGACTTTC. Translation: CASSTRGSGANVLTF.

There are a few counts of this clonotype. The genes are TRBV11-2 and TRBJ1-4; D may be TRBD1 (5 bases). V lost 0 bases, J lost 8 bases, and 16 bases lay in between. The germline gives CDR1 SGHAT, CDR2 FQNNGV. This CDR3 comprises 16 residues. The CDR3 spells CASSLEGGRVGEKLFF. CDR3 DNA: TGTGCCAGCAGCTTAGAGGGCGGCAGGGTAGGCGAAAAACTGTTTTTT.

This clonotype is labeled as medium-sized. The rearrangement uses TRBV7-9 and TRBJ1-4, with D unclear. In germline, CDR1 is SEHNR, CDR2 FQNEAQ (reference sequence). Trimming left V 3 bases short and J 10 bases short, with 12 bases between. This CDR3 is 13 amino acids long. CDR3 residues: CASSLDLFGKLFF. For the CDR3, the DNA is TGTGCCAGCAGCTTGGACCTCTTTGGAAAACTGTTTTTT.

In this sample, this clonotype is medium-sized. The chain couples TRBV7-2 to TRBJ2-7; 7 bases fit TRBD1. Germline V gives CDR1 SGHTA, CDR2 FQGNSA. The CDR3 extends over 15 amino acids. The V gene end was trimmed by 5 bases and the J gene end by 3 bases; junction bases not matched to a gene: 10. The DNA of the CDR3 is TGTGCCAGCAGCCTTGACAGGGCGTCTAACTACGAGCAGTACTTC. Encoded protein: CASSLDRASNYEQYF.

This clonotype was picked up a small number of times. The chain links TRBV12-3 or TRBV12-4 to TRBJ1-1; no reliable D call. Trimming removed 3 bases at V and 6 bases at J, with 11 bases between. The length of the CDR3 is 13 residues. The CDR3 reads CASSFLGIPEAFF. As DNA, the CDR3 is TGTGCCAGCAGTTTCTTAGGGATTCCTGAAGCTTTCTTT.

By proportion, this clonotype is medium-sized. This chain joins TRBV7-2 and TRBJ1-3; unclear D gene. The V end lost 2 bases, the J end lost 1 base, and 12 bases lay between the germline ends. Germline CDR1 reads SGHTA; CDR2 reads FQGNSA. The CDR3 consists of 16 residues. CDR3 sequence reads: CASSLNSGPSGNTIYF. CDR3 bases: TGTGCCAGCAGCTTAAATTCTGGCCCGTCTGGAAACACCATATATTTT.

By proportion, this clonotype is medium-sized (0.01 to 0.1%). The genes are TRBV7-4 and TRBJ1-3; tentatively, D is TRBD1 (5 bases). Germline V gene lookup returns CDR1 SGHVT and CDR2 SQSDAQ. V dropped 4 bases and J dropped 0 bases, with 13 bases sitting between them. This CDR3 has 16 residues. CDR3 coding DNA: TGTGCCAGCAGCTGGGACGCATGGAGCTCTGGAAACACCATATATTTT. It specifies CASSWDAWSSGNTIYF. Combining the CDR3 with reference TRBV7-4 and TRBJ1-3 gives the whole variable domain GAGVSQSPRYKVAKRGRDVALRCDSISGHVTLYWYRQTLGQGSEVLTYSQSDAQRDKSGRPSGRFSAERPERSVSTLKIQRTEQGDSAVYLCASSWDAWSSGNTIYFGEGSWLTVV.

The chain joins TRBV9 to TRBJ1-2; no definite D call. V gave up 4 bases and J gave up 2 bases, with 12 bases separating them. The V gene's germline CDR1 is SGDLS and CDR2 YYNGEE. The CDR3 contains 14 residues. The CDR3 protein is CASSPLSGNYGYTF. In DNA, the CDR3 is TGTGCCAGCAGCCCCCTCTCGGGAAACTATGGCTACACCTTC.

This clonotype was seen many times. The rearrangement joins TRBV7-3 to TRBJ2-3; 9 bases align to TRBD2. The CDR3 is 18 residues long. Germline loops: CDR1 SGHTA, CDR2 FQGTGA. V shed 1 base and J 6 bases; nucleotides not matched to a gene: 14. The CDR3 sequence: CASSLIPGTSTLSDTQYF. The CDR3 nucleotides read TGTGCCAGCAGCTTAATTCCCGGGACTAGCACATTGTCGGATACGCAGTATTTT.

This chain links TRBV19 with TRBJ2-1; tentative D call: TRBD2 (5 bases). V lost 4 bases and J lost 2, with 18 bases in between. Germline loops: CDR1 LNHDA, CDR2 SQIVND (reference sequence). The CDR3 sequence is 17 residues long. The CDR3 sequence is CASSKMSGRGPYNEQFF. The CDR3 DNA is TGTGCCAGTAGTAAGATGAGCGGTAGAGGCCCCTACAATGAGCAGTTCTTC.

A few counts support this clonotype. The chain is built from TRBV7-2 and TRBJ1-5; D is undetermined. Trimming took off 5 bases at V and 2 bases at J, with 7 bases between the two ends. The CDR3 is 13 residues long. Germline assignment: CDR1 SGHTA and CDR2 FQGNSA. The CDR3 sequence: CASSQWGNQPQHF. The CDR3 bases are TGTGCCAGCAGCCAATGGGGCAATCAGCCCCAGCATTTT.

The rearrangement joins TRBV2 to TRBJ2-1; 11 nucleotides align to TRBD2. Trimming took 6 bases from V and 9 from J; bases not matched to a gene: 10. Germline values: CDR1 SNHLY, CDR2 FYNNEI. The CDR3 sequence is 15 residues long. In DNA, the CDR3 is TGTGCCAGCAGGCGACTAGCGGGATCGTTTGGTGAGCAGTTCTTC. It encodes CASRRLAGSFGEQFF.

The sample holds a few counts of this clonotype. The V gene is TRBV9, the J gene TRBJ2-1, with 9 bases fitting TRBD2. The CDR3 has 15 amino acids. V lost 0 bases and J lost 7; bases outside the gene matches: 5. The germline gives CDR1 SGDLS, CDR2 YYNGEE. The CDR3 DNA follows: TGTGCCAGCAGCGTAGGGCTAGCGGGGAATAATGAGCAGTTCTTC. It translates to CASSVGLAGNNEQFF.